This T cell receptor (beta chain) appears in the sequencing data of a study of blood T cell repertoires in COVID-19. The protocol was immunoSEQ multiplex PCR, while the TCRdb copy is restricted to in-frame clones and leaves out a portion. The profile shows 250,000 or so clones, 85% of them singletons. The CDR3 has 15 residues. V was shortened by 3 bases and J by 5 bases, with 17 bases between the two germline ends. Germline loops: CDR1 SGHVS, CDR2 FQNEAQ. This rearrangement joins TRBV7-8 to TRBJ2-7; D unresolved. This clonotype was sampled from a woman between 45 and 65 years old who had been exposed to COVID-19. Sequencing input: PBMCs or T cells enriched from blood (not recorded which). CDR3 sequence: CASSFPGPPVHEQYF. The CDR3 nucleotides read TGTGCCAGCAGCTTTCCAGGTCCTCCTGTGCACGAGCAGTACTTC.